These T cell receptor beta chains were read from a single sample in a study of naive and memory T cell subsets. TCRdb reprocessed the 5' RACE reads via MiXCR and lists one record per CDR3 protein. The table records roughly 60,000 distinct CDR3 sequences, 7.2% of them present only once. The receptors stem from a male donor in good health. CDR3s leave out the opening cysteine and the closing phenylalanine or tryptophan.

V	J	CDR3
TRBV5-1	TRBJ2-3	ASSILAGVTDTQY
TRBV20-1	TRBJ2-3	SAEQTSGSTDTQY
TRBV6-1	TRBJ1-5	ASRAGFRGQPQH
TRBV9	TRBJ2-5	ASSVLQGLGETQY
TRBV5-1	TRBJ2-7	ASSLVGGGPYEQY
TRBV29-1	TRBJ2-1	SVDWSGGVDEQF
TRBV4-1	TRBJ1-5	ASSQDEVTQPQH
TRBV2	TRBJ2-7	ASSAQGAYEQY
TRBV29-1	TRBJ2-1	SAEPNNEQF
TRBV5-1	TRBJ2-2	ASSDRFWTGSAGELF
TRBV7-2	TRBJ2-1	ASSFYGAYNEQF
TRBV7-9	TRBJ2-5	ASSLAGLAESRENQY
TRBV3-1	TRBJ2-7	ASSRHSVDEQY
TRBV20-1	TRBJ2-3	SARDMVGQSTDTQY
TRBV11-2	TRBJ2-3	ASSRTGTGADTQY
TRBV28	TRBJ2-5	ASSLLAGGETQY
TRBV14	TRBJ2-7	ASGSGGYEQY
TRBV7-9	TRBJ2-1	EASGSENEQF
TRBV19	TRBJ2-3	ASRRTSGGATDTQY
TRBV11-2	TRBJ2-7	ASSLVGSSGITYEQY
TRBV7-2	TRBJ2-3	ASSPPQDPSRDTQY
TRBV5-4	TRBJ2-7	ASSLVGTAGEQY
TRBV12-3/TRBV12-4	TRBJ1-5	ASSFRGGNQPQH
TRBV6-1	TRBJ2-1	ASSEGLIGSYNEQF
TRBV10-3	TRBJ1-5	AISESGAGRNQPQH
TRBV20-1	TRBJ2-1	SARATLAGGIGYEQF
TRBV5-6	TRBJ2-3	ASSLEGGAVTQY
TRBV19	TRBJ2-2	ASTGRVTGELF
TRBV5-6	TRBJ1-6	ASSFGRGFLDDSPLH
TRBV18	TRBJ1-1	ASSPPGGGDTEAF
TRBV19	TRBJ2-7	ASRASGSYEQY
TRBV5-1	TRBJ2-7	ASSPNGNPYEQY
TRBV27	TRBJ1-6	ASSIGGTGSPLH
TRBV3-1	TRBJ1-1	ASSPRQGHTEAF
TRBV6-1	TRBJ2-6	ASSEYGDGRRSGANVLT
TRBV6-5	TRBJ1-2	ASSYSNSAWNYGYT
TRBV7-9	TRBJ2-5	ASSLGTLGETQY
TRBV2	TRBJ1-1	ASSEAPWGNTEAF
TRBV14	TRBJ2-2	ASSQSYQMNTGELF
TRBV6-2/TRBV6-3	TRBJ2-1	ASSYTGLRHPHNEQF
TRBV19	TRBJ2-3	ASSREGLSTDTQY
TRBV6-5	TRBJ2-2	ASNRGSGTGELF
TRBV2	TRBJ2-1	ASTRLGGGGIEQF
TRBV29-1	TRBJ2-5	SVSGTSGGGETQY
TRBV6-1	TRBJ2-3	ASSEVVAGGTDTQY
TRBV11-2	TRBJ1-4	ASSETGVNEKLF
TRBV3-1	TRBJ2-1	ASSPSEAVSSYNEQF
TRBV29-1	TRBJ2-3	SVTPTGLAGVDTQY
TRBV2	TRBJ1-1	ASSTRTGGLNTEAF
TRBV20-1	TRBJ2-5	SASHRDRGETQY
TRBV5-1	TRBJ2-2	ASSPPDRQTGELF
TRBV6-5	TRBJ1-2	ASGSFSGTGAINYGYT
TRBV7-6	TRBJ2-7	ASSPDWTNYEQY
TRBV14	TRBJ2-2	ASSRVGANTGELF
TRBV5-1	TRBJ2-1	ASSLVDGENIYEQF
TRBV5-6	TRBJ2-7	ASGYGTGSYEQY
TRBV6-5	TRBJ2-3	ASSSDRGGRRDTQY
TRBV29-1	TRBJ2-7	SVEGDGFVSYEQY
TRBV5-1	TRBJ2-1	ACTDAWDEQF